Below are 3 T cell receptor beta chains sequenced from a single sample in a study of response to subunit inactivated influenza vaccine. Using its own MiXCR run on the RT-PCR reads, TCRdb lists one record per CDR3 protein. Of some 640,000 distinct CDR3 sequences listed, around 13% are singletons. The sample in question was PBMCs from blood, obtained around two weeks before vaccination. The receptors come from a man aged 50 or older who received an inactivated influenza vaccine.

This clonotype has a handful of counts. The chain links TRBV4-2 to TRBJ1-4; 7 nucleotides align to TRBD1. The CDR3 covers 14 residues. J gave up 8 bases and V 7 bases, and 10 bases lay outside the gene matches. Germline values: CDR1 LGHNA, CDR2 YNFKEQ. The CDR3 DNA sequence: TGTGCCAGCAACCGACAGGGATCTCGGGAAAAACTGTTTTTT. Its translation: CASNRQGSREKLFF.

This clonotype was seen a few times. V is TRBV10-3 and J is TRBJ2-1; D is undetermined. Trimming took off 5 bases at V and 5 bases at J, with 13 bases between the two ends. In germline, CDR1 is ENHRY, CDR2 SYGVKD. The CDR3 runs 14 residues. This CDR3 is CAISSDLVDNEQFF. CDR3 nucleotide sequence: TGTGCCATCAGTTCAGACCTTGTAGACAATGAGCAGTTCTTC.

This clonotype was picked up a small number of times. The V call is TRBV4-1, the J call TRBJ2-5; the match to TRBD2 covers 8 bases. From germline, CDR1 is MGHRA and CDR2 YSYEKL. The junction had 6 bases not matched to a gene; V was cut back by 1 base and J by 5 bases. The CDR3 consists of 15 residues. This CDR3 reads CASSQVSGGPETQYF. For the CDR3, the DNA is TGCGCCAGCAGCCAAGTCTCGGGAGGGCCTGAGACCCAGTACTTC.